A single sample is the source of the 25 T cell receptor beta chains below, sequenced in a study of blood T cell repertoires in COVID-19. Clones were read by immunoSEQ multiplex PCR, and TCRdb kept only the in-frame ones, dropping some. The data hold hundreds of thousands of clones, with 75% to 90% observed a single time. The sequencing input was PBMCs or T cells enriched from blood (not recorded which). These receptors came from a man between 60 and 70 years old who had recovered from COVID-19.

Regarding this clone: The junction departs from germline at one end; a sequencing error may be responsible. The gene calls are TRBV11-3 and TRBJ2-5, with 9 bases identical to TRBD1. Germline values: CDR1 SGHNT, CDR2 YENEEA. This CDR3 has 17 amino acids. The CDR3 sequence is CASSLEPPGQGKETQYF. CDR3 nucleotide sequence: TGTGCCAGCAGCCTAGAACCGCCGGGACAGGGAAAAGAGACCCAGTACTTC.

In DNA, the CDR3 is TGTGCCAGCAGCTTCGCAGGGACTAACTATGGCTACACCTTC. Protein product: CASSFAGTNYGYTF. V and J are TRBV5-6 and TRBJ1-2; D is possibly TRBD1 (5 bases). Trimming took off 2 bases at V and 0 bases at J, with 8 bases between the two ends. The CDR3 covers 14 residues. CDR1 is SGHDT, CDR2 YYEEEE, per germline.

CDR3 DNA sequence: TGTGCCAGCAGTGAGCTCCAGGCTCTCAATTCACCCCTCCACTTT. It codes for CASSELQALNSPLHF. The chain uses TRBV28 and TRBJ1-6, with D uncertain. The V and J ends lost 5 bases and 7 bases respectively, with 15 bases between them. The length of the CDR3 is 15 residues. CDR1 and CDR2 (germline): MDHEN, SYDVKM.

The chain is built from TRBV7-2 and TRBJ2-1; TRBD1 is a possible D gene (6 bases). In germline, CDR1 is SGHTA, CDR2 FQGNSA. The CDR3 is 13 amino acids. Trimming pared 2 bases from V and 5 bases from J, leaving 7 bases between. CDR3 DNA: TGTGCCAGCAGCTTAAACAGGGACAATGAGCAGTTCTTC. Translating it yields CASSLNRDNEQFF.

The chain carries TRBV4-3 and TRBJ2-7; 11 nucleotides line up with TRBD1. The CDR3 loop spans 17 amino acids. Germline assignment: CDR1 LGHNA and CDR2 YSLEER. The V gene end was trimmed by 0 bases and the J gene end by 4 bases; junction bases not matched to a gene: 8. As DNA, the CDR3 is TGCGCCAGCAGCCAAGAGCCGGGACAGGGGGTCGGTTACGAGCAGTACTTC. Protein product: CASSQEPGQGVGYEQYF.

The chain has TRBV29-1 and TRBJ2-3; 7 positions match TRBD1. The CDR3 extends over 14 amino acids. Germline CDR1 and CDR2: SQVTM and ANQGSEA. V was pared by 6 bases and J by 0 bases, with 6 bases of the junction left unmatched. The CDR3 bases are TGCAGCGTACTCGGACAGGCGAGCACAGATACGCAGTATTTT. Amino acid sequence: CSVLGQASTDTQYF.

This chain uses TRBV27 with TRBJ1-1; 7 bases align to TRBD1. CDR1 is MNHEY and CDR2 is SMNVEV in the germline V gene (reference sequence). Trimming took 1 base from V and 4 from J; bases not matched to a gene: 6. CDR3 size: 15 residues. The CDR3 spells CASSLYRQGGTEAFF. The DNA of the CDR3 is TGTGCCAGCAGTTTATATAGACAGGGAGGCACTGAAGCTTTCTTT.

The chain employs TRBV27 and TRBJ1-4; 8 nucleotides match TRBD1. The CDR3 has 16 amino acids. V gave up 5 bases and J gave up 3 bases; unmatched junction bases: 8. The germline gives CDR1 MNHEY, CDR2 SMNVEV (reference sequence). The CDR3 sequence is CASSKTGVGSNEKLFF. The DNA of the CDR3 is TGTGCCAGCAGTAAGACAGGGGTTGGTTCTAATGAAAAACTGTTTTTT.

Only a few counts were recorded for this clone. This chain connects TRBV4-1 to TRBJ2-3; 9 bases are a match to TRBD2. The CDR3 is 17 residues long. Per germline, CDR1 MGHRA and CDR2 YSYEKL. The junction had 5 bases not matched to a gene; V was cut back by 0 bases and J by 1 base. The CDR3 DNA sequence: TGCGCCAGCAGCCAAGACCCTCGGACTAGCGGCACAGATACGCAGTATTTT. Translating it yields CASSQDPRTSGTDTQYF.

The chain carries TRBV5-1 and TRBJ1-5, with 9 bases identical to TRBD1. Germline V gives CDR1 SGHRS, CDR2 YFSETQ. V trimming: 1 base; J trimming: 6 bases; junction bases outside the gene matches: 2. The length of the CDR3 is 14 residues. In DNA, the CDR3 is TGCGCCAGCAGCTTGACAGGGGGCGGTCAGCCCCAGCATTTT. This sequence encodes CASSLTGGGQPQHF.

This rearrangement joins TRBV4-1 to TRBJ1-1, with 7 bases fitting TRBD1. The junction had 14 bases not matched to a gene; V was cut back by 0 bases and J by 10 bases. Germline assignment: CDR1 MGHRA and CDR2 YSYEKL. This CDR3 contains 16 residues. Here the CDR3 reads CASSQDTGDISSRAFF. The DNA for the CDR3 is TGCGCCAGCAGCCAAGATACAGGGGATATATCATCGAGAGCTTTCTTT.

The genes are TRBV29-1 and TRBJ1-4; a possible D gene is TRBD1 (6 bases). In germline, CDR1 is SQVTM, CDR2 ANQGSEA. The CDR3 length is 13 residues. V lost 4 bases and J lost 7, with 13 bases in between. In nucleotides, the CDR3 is TGCAGCGTTGGGGTCCAGGGGAGTGAAAAACTGTTTTTT. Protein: CSVGVQGSEKLFF.

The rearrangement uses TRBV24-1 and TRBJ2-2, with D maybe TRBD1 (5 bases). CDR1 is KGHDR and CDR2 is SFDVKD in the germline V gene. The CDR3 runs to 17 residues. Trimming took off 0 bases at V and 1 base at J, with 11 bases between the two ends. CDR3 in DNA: TGTGCCACCAGTGATTTGGTGCCAGGGCTGAACACCGGGGAGCTGTTTTTT. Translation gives CATSDLVPGLNTGELFF.

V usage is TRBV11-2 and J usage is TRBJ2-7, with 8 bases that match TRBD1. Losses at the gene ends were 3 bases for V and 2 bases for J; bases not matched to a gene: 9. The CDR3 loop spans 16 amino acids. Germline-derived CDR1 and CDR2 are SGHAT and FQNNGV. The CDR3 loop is CASSFYWTGRTYEQYF. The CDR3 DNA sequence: TGTGCCAGCAGCTTTTACTGGACAGGGAGGACCTACGAGCAGTACTTC.

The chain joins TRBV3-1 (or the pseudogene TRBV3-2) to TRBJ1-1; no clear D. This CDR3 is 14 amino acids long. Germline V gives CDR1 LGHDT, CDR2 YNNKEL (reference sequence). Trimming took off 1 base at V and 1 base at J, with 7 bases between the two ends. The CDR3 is CASSQVSGNTEAFF. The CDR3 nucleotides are TGTGCCAGCAGCCAAGTGTCAGGGAACACTGAAGCTTTCTTT.

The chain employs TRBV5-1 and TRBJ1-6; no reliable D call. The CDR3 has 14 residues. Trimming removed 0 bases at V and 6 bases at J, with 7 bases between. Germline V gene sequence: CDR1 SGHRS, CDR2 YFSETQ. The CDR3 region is CASSLGGPNSPLHF. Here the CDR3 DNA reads TGCGCCAGCAGCTTGGGCGGGCCTAATTCACCCCTCCACTTT. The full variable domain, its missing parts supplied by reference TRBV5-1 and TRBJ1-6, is KAGVTQTPRYLIKTRGQQVTLSCSPISGHRSVSWYQQTPGQGLQFLFEYFSETQRNKGNFPGRFSGRQFSNSRSEMNVSTLELGDSALYLCASSLGGPNSPLHFGNGTRLTVT.

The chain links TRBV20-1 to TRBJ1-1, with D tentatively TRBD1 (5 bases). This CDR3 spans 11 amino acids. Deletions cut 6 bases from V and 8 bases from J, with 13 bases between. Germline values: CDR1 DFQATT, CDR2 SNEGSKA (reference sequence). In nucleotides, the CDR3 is TGCAGTGCCCCCCGACAGATAGAAGCTTTCTTT. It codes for CSAPRQIEAFF.

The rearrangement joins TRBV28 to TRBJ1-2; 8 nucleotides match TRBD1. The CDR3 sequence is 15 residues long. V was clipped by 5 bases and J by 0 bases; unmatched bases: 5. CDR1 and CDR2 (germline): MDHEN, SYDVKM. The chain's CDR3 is CASSQTGVPNYGYTF. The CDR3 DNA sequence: TGTGCCAGCAGTCAGACAGGGGTGCCTAACTATGGCTACACCTTC.

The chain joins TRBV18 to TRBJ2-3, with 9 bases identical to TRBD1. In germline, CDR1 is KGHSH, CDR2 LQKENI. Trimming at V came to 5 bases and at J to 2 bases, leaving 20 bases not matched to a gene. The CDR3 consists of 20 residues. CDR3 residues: CASSDLTMDVGTGNTDTQYF. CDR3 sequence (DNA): TGTGCCAGCTCAGACCTCACTATGGACGTTGGGACAGGGAACACAGATACGCAGTATTTT.

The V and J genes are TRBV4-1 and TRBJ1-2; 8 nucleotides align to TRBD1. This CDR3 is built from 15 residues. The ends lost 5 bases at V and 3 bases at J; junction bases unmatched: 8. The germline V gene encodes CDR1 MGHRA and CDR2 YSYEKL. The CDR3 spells CASSNGQGGHYGYTF. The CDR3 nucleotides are TGCGCCAGCAGCAATGGACAGGGAGGTCACTATGGCTACACCTTC.

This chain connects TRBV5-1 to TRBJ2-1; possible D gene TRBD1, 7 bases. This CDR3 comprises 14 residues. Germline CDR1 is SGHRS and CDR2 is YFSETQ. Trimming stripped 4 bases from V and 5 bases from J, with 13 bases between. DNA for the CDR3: TGCGCCAGCAGCGGGCAGGGGGGAAACAATGAGCAGTTCTTC. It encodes CASSGQGGNNEQFF.

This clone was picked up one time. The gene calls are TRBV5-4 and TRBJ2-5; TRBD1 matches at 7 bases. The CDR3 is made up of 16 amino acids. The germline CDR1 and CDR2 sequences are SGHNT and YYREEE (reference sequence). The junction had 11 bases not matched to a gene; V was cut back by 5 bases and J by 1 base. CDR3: CASRPRDREPQETQYF. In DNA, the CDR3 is TGTGCCAGCAGACCAAGAGACAGGGAACCCCAAGAGACCCAGTACTTC.

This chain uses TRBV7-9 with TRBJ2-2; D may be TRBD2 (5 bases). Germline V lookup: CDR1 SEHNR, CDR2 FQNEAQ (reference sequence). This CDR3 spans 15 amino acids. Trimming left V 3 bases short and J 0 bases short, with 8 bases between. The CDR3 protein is CASSLGSANTGELFF. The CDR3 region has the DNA TGTGCCAGCAGCTTGGGTAGCGCGAACACCGGGGAGCTGTTTTTT. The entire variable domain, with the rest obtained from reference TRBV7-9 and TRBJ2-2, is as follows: DTGVSQNPRHKITKRGQNVTFRCDPISEHNRLYWYRQTLGQGPEFLTYFQNEAQLEKSRLLSDRFSAERPKGSFSTLEIQRTEQGDSAMYLCASSLGSANTGELFFGEGSRLTVL.

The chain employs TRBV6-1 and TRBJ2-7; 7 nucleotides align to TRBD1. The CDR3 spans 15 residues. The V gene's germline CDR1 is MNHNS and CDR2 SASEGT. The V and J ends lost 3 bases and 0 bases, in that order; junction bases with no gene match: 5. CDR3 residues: CASSDWDRGSYEQYF. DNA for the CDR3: TGTGCCAGCAGTGATTGGGACAGAGGCTCCTACGAGCAGTACTTC.

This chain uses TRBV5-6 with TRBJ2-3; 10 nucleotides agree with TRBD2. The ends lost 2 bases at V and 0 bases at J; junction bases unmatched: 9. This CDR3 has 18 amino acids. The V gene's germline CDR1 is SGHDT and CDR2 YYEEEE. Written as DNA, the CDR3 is TGTGCCAGCAGCTTCGGACTAGCGGTGTTGTCTAGCACAGATACGCAGTATTTT. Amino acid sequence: CASSFGLAVLSSTDTQYF.